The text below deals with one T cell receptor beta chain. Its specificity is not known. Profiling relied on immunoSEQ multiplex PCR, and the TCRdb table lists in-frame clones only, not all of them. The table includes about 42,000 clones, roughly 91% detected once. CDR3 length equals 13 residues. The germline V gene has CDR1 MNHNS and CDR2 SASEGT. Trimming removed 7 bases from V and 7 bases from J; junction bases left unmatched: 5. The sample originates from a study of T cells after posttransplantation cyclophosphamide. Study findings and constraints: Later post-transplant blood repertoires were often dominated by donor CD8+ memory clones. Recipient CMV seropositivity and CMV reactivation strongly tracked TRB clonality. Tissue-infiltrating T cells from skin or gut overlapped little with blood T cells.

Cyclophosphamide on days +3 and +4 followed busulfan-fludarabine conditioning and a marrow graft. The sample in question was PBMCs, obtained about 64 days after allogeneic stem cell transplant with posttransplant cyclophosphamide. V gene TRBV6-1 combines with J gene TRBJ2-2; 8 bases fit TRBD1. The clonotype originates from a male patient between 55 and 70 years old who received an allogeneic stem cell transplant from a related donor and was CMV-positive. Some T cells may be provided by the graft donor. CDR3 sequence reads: CASTGGWGGELFF. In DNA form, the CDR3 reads TGTGCCAGCACAGGGGGCTGGGGCGGGGAGCTGTTTTTT.